Listed below are T cell receptor beta chains from one sample, sequenced in a study of immune evolution from preneoplasia to lung adenocarcinoma. Data came from immunoSEQ multiplex PCR; TCRdb stores just in-frame clones and leaves some out. In the table there are 14,000 or so clones, 65% to 90% of which are singletons. The sample taken for sequencing was FFPE lung adenocarcinoma in situ tissue. These TCRs come from an older donor with lung adenocarcinoma. The CDR3 runs from the conserved cysteine through the conserved F or W. The order of the fields is J gene, clone size, V gene, D gene, CDR3 protein, CDR3 DNA. The D gene is left open where the match is weak. For some rows the clone size is stated as once, few or many, or as a class when expanded; others skip it.

j_call: TRBJ1-1
clone_size: NA
v_call: TRBV5-4
d_call: NA
cdr3_aa: CASSPDPRDTEAFF
cdr3_nt: TGTGCCAGCAGCCCAGACCCGCGGGACACTGAAGCTTTCTTT

j_call: TRBJ2-3
clone_size: NA
v_call: TRBV6-5
d_call: TRBD2
cdr3_aa: CASSYGTSGGRNTQYF
cdr3_nt: TGTGCCAGCAGTTACGGTACTAGCGGGGGTCGGAATACGCAGTATTTT

j_call: TRBJ1-2
clone_size: NA
v_call: TRBV9
d_call: NA
cdr3_aa: CASSGTLGNYGYTF
cdr3_nt: TGTGCCAGCAGCGGGACATTGGGGAACTATGGCTACACCTTC

j_call: TRBJ1-2
clone_size: NA
v_call: TRBV5-4
d_call: NA
cdr3_aa: CASSLVARVDDGYTF
cdr3_nt: TGTGCCAGCAGCTTGGTTGCCAGGGTGGACGATGGCTACACCTTC

j_call: TRBJ2-1
clone_size: NA
v_call: TRBV5-4
d_call: NA
cdr3_aa: CASSLASPEQFF
cdr3_nt: TGTGCCAGCAGCTTGGCCTCACCCGAGCAGTTCTTC

j_call: TRBJ2-3
clone_size: NA
v_call: TRBV28
d_call: NA
cdr3_aa: CASSPSGVAGTDTQYF
cdr3_nt: TGTGCCAGCAGCCCTTCGGGAGTAGCCGGCACAGATACGCAGTATTTT

j_call: TRBJ2-1
clone_size: NA
v_call: TRBV19
d_call: TRBD2
cdr3_aa: CASKRGLSYNEQFF
cdr3_nt: TGTGCCAGTAAGCGGGGACTTTCCTACAATGAGCAGTTCTTC

j_call: TRBJ2-1
clone_size: NA
v_call: TRBV6-1
d_call: TRBD2
cdr3_aa: CASSVSGLAGEQFF
cdr3_nt: TGTGCCAGCAGTGTATCGGGACTAGCCGGTGAGCAGTTCTTC

j_call: TRBJ2-7
clone_size: NA
v_call: TRBV21-1
d_call: NA
cdr3_aa: CASSKKELSGTHEQYF
cdr3_nt: TGTGCCAGCAGCAAAAAGGAGTTGTCAGGGACCCACGAGCAGTACTTC

j_call: TRBJ1-3
clone_size: NA
v_call: TRBV5-1
d_call: TRBD1
cdr3_aa: CASSPGTGGDGNTIYF
cdr3_nt: TGCGCCAGCAGCCCCGGGACAGGGGGCGATGGAAACACCATATATTTT

j_call: TRBJ1-2
clone_size: NA
v_call: TRBV5-4
d_call: TRBD1
cdr3_aa: CASSSSGGIAYGYTF
cdr3_nt: TGTGCCAGCAGCTCCTCAGGGGGCATCGCCTATGGCTACACCTTC

j_call: TRBJ2-1
clone_size: NA
v_call: TRBV10-2
d_call: NA
cdr3_aa: CASSESDNEQFF
cdr3_nt: TGCGCCAGCAGTGAGTCGGACAATGAGCAGTTCTTC

j_call: TRBJ2-1
clone_size: once
v_call: TRBV18
d_call: NA
cdr3_aa: CASSPLTGSSYNEQFF
cdr3_nt: TGTGCCAGCTCACCACTCACCGGAAGCTCCTACAATGAGCAGTTCTTC

j_call: TRBJ2-7
clone_size: NA
v_call: TRBV7-9
d_call: NA
cdr3_aa: CASSPSMGAGEQYF
cdr3_nt: TGTGCCAGCAGCCCTAGCATGGGGGCGGGTGAGCAGTACTTC

j_call: TRBJ2-7
clone_size: NA
v_call: TRBV5-6
d_call: NA
cdr3_aa: CASRRDGSSYEQYF
cdr3_nt: TGTGCCAGCAGGCGGGACGGGAGCTCCTACGAGCAGTACTTC

j_call: TRBJ2-7
clone_size: NA
v_call: TRBV28
d_call: TRBD2
cdr3_aa: CASGTSGVYEQYF
cdr3_nt: TGTGCCAGTGGGACTAGCGGAGTTTACGAGCAGTACTTC

j_call: TRBJ1-1
clone_size: NA
v_call: TRBV30
d_call: NA
cdr3_aa: CAWSVGSAGFREAFF
cdr3_nt: TGTGCCTGGAGTGTAGGGTCAGCCGGTTTCCGTGAAGCTTTCTTT

j_call: TRBJ2-7
clone_size: NA
v_call: TRBV27
d_call: TRBD2
cdr3_aa: CASERRTSGSYEQYF
cdr3_nt: TGTGCCAGCGAAAGGAGGACTAGCGGTTCCTACGAGCAGTACTTC

j_call: TRBJ2-7
clone_size: NA
v_call: TRBV4-2
d_call: TRBD2
cdr3_aa: CASSQDRGGDYEQYF
cdr3_nt: TGTGCCAGCAGCCAAGATCGGGGGGGGGACTACGAGCAGTACTTC

j_call: TRBJ1-3
clone_size: NA
v_call: TRBV5-1
d_call: NA
cdr3_aa: CASSLEGMAGNTIYF
cdr3_nt: TGCGCCAGCAGCTTGGAGGGGATGGCTGGAAACACCATATATTTT

j_call: TRBJ2-1
clone_size: NA
v_call: TRBV23-1
d_call: TRBD1
cdr3_aa: CASSHRTGQSSYNEQFF
cdr3_nt: TGCGCCAGCAGTCACCGGACAGGCCAAAGCTCCTACAATGAGCAGTTCTTC

j_call: TRBJ1-1
clone_size: NA
v_call: TRBV28
d_call: NA
cdr3_aa: CASSPPDKMNTEAFF
cdr3_nt: TGTGCCAGCAGCCCACCCGATAAAATGAACACTGAAGCTTTCTTT

j_call: TRBJ2-7
clone_size: few
v_call: TRBV6-5
d_call: NA
cdr3_aa: CASSSPRGPSSYEQYF
cdr3_nt: TGTGCCAGCAGTTCCCCCAGGGGACCCAGCTCCTACGAGCAGTACTTC

j_call: TRBJ2-2
clone_size: NA
v_call: TRBV2
d_call: TRBD2
cdr3_aa: CASRLAGDGELFF
cdr3_nt: TGTGCCAGCAGACTAGCGGGGGACGGGGAGCTGTTTTTT

j_call: TRBJ2-3
clone_size: once
v_call: TRBV11-2
d_call: NA
cdr3_aa: CASSFPGTGTQYF
cdr3_nt: TGTGCCAGCAGCTTTCCCGGGACGGGTACGCAGTATTTT

j_call: TRBJ2-1
clone_size: NA
v_call: TRBV10-1
d_call: NA
cdr3_aa: CASSVDSENEQFF
cdr3_nt: TGCGCCAGCAGTGTTGACAGTGAGAATGAGCAGTTCTTC

j_call: TRBJ2-3
clone_size: NA
v_call: TRBV5-4
d_call: NA
cdr3_aa: CASSSTVSTDTQYF
cdr3_nt: TGTGCCAGCAGCTCGACAGTGAGCACAGATACGCAGTATTTT

j_call: TRBJ2-7
clone_size: once
v_call: TRBV30
d_call: NA
cdr3_aa: CAWRARDPGQQYF
cdr3_nt: TGTGCCTGGAGGGCAAGGGACCCAGGTCAGCAGTACTTC

j_call: TRBJ1-5
clone_size: NA
v_call: TRBV18
d_call: NA
cdr3_aa: CASSPTYGESQPQHF
cdr3_nt: TGTGCCAGCTCACCAACCTATGGGGAAAGCCAGCCCCAGCATTTT

j_call: TRBJ2-3
clone_size: NA
v_call: TRBV6-1
d_call: NA
cdr3_aa: CASTIIFGKTDTQYF
cdr3_nt: TGTGCCAGCACCATTATCTTCGGTAAAACAGATACGCAGTATTTT

j_call: TRBJ2-6
clone_size: NA
v_call: TRBV15
d_call: NA
cdr3_aa: CATSRVHARGANVLTF
cdr3_nt: TGTGCCACCAGCAGAGTGCACGCGCGCGGGGCCAACGTCCTGACTTTC

j_call: TRBJ2-3
clone_size: NA
v_call: TRBV4-2
d_call: TRBD2
cdr3_aa: CASSHYIAGAPDTQYF
cdr3_nt: TGTGCCAGCAGCCACTATATAGCGGGAGCGCCAGATACGCAGTATTTT

j_call: TRBJ2-2
clone_size: NA
v_call: TRBV7-9
d_call: TRBD2
cdr3_aa: CASSNLAGVKTGELFF
cdr3_nt: TGTGCCAGCAGCAATCTAGCGGGCGTGAAAACCGGGGAGCTGTTTTTT

j_call: TRBJ2-7
clone_size: NA
v_call: TRBV19
d_call: TRBD2
cdr3_aa: CASSMAGRTSYEQYF
cdr3_nt: TGTGCCAGTAGTATGGCCGGGAGGACCTCCTACGAGCAGTACTTC

j_call: TRBJ2-1
clone_size: NA
v_call: TRBV18
d_call: TRBD2
cdr3_aa: CASSQTSGRGEQFF
cdr3_nt: TGTGCCAGCTCACAGACTAGCGGGAGGGGTGAGCAGTTCTTC

j_call: TRBJ2-1
clone_size: NA
v_call: TRBV6-5
d_call: TRBD2
cdr3_aa: CASSQPGLKYNEQFF
cdr3_nt: TGTGCCAGCAGTCAGCCGGGACTAAAGTACAATGAGCAGTTCTTC

j_call: TRBJ2-5
clone_size: few
v_call: TRBV6-5
d_call: TRBD1
cdr3_aa: CASSYSSTGWETQYF
cdr3_nt: TGTGCCAGCAGTTACTCGTCGACAGGGTGGGAGACCCAGTACTTC

j_call: TRBJ2-1
clone_size: NA
v_call: TRBV7-2
d_call: TRBD1
cdr3_aa: CASSLGRGLYNEQFF
cdr3_nt: TGTGCCAGCAGCTTAGGCAGGGGGCTCTACAATGAGCAGTTCTTC

j_call: TRBJ1-2
clone_size: NA
v_call: TRBV28
d_call: TRBD1
cdr3_aa: CASSAQQGPYGYTF
cdr3_nt: TGTGCCAGCAGTGCGCAACAGGGGCCCTATGGCTACACCTTC

j_call: TRBJ1-5
clone_size: once
v_call: TRBV19
d_call: NA
cdr3_aa: CASSIEGQQPQHF
cdr3_nt: TGTGCCAGTAGTATTGAGGGGCAGCAGCCCCAGCATTTT

j_call: TRBJ2-7
clone_size: few
v_call: TRBV5-1
d_call: TRBD2
cdr3_aa: CASSETSGRYEQYF
cdr3_nt: TGCGCCAGCAGCGAGACTAGCGGGAGGTACGAGCAGTACTTC

j_call: TRBJ2-1
clone_size: NA
v_call: TRBV6-5
d_call: TRBD1
cdr3_aa: CASSYGTGAYNEQFF
cdr3_nt: TGTGCCAGCAGTTATGGGACAGGGGCCTACAATGAGCAGTTCTTC

j_call: TRBJ2-2
clone_size: NA
v_call: TRBV19
d_call: TRBD1
cdr3_aa: CASSIFATGYTGELFF
cdr3_nt: TGTGCCAGTAGTATTTTCGCGACAGGGTATACCGGGGAGCTGTTTTTT

j_call: TRBJ2-7
clone_size: NA
v_call: TRBV7-8
d_call: NA
cdr3_aa: CASSQGQGGYEQYF
cdr3_nt: TGTGCCAGCAGCCAGGGGCAGGGGGGCTACGAGCAGTACTTC

j_call: TRBJ1-2
clone_size: NA
v_call: TRBV9
d_call: NA
cdr3_aa: CASSVEGRPRGRYGYTF
cdr3_nt: TGTGCCAGCAGCGTAGAGGGACGGCCCAGGGGTCGGTATGGCTACACCTTC

j_call: TRBJ2-7
clone_size: NA
v_call: TRBV11-2
d_call: NA
cdr3_aa: CASSLGGMVYEQYF
cdr3_nt: TGTGCCAGCAGCTTAGGTGGGATGGTCTACGAGCAGTACTTC

j_call: TRBJ2-1
clone_size: NA
v_call: TRBV28
d_call: TRBD1
cdr3_aa: CASRKTGVSYNEQFF
cdr3_nt: TGTGCCAGCAGAAAAACAGGGGTTTCCTACAATGAGCAGTTCTTC

j_call: TRBJ1-2
clone_size: NA
v_call: TRBV10-3
d_call: TRBD1
cdr3_aa: CAISGNRGPYGYTF
cdr3_nt: TGTGCCATCAGCGGTAACAGGGGGCCCTATGGCTACACCTTC

j_call: TRBJ2-7
clone_size: NA
v_call: TRBV7-8
d_call: NA
cdr3_aa: CASSLASRAVSYEQYF
cdr3_nt: TGTGCCAGCAGCTTAGCGTCTCGGGCAGTTTCCTACGAGCAGTACTTC

j_call: TRBJ1-3
clone_size: NA
v_call: TRBV6-1
d_call: NA
cdr3_aa: CASSELRNTIYF
cdr3_nt: TGTGCCAGCAGTGAATTGAGGAACACCATATATTTT

j_call: TRBJ1-2
clone_size: NA
v_call: TRBV5-5
d_call: NA
cdr3_aa: CASSLSGMAGTGYTF
cdr3_nt: TGTGCCAGCAGCTTATCCGGCATGGCGGGGACTGGCTACACCTTC

j_call: TRBJ1-4
clone_size: NA
v_call: TRBV27
d_call: TRBD1
cdr3_aa: CASRPTGNEKLFF
cdr3_nt: TGTGCCAGCAGGCCGACAGGGAATGAAAAACTGTTTTTT

j_call: TRBJ1-6
clone_size: NA
v_call: TRBV4-2
d_call: NA
cdr3_aa: CASSSQGESSPLHF
cdr3_nt: TGTGCCAGCAGCAGCCAAGGGGAAAGTTCACCCCTCCACTTT